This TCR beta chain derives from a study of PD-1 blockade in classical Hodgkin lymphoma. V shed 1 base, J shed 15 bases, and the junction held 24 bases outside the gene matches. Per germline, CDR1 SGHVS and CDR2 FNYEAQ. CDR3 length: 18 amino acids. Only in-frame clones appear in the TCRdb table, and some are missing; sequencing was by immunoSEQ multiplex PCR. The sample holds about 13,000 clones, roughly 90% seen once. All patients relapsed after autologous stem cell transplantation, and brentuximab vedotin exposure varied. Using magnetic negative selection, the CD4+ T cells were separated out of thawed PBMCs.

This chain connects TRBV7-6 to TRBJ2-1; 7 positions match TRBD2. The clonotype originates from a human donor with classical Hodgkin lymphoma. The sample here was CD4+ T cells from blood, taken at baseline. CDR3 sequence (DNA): TGTGCCAGCAGCTTAGTTGCGGGAGCCCGGGGGGTGGCCTCCTATTGGTTCTTC. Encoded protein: CASSLVAGARGVASYWFF.